This T cell receptor beta chain came from a study of cytotoxic CD8 clonotypes in ibrutinib-treated CLL. Study results and caveats: Clonality increased at ibrutinib response, then returned toward baseline at progression.

For this clone: What it recognizes is unknown.

The repertoire was sequenced with immunoSEQ multiplex PCR; TCRdb's copy has only in-frame clones and lacks some. Of 150,000 to 250,000 clones listed, approximately 72% are singletons. The sample was PBMCs, taken after 24 months of ibrutinib treatment. This clonotype was obtained from a human donor with chronic lymphocytic leukemia.

In nucleotides, the CDR3 is TGCGCCAGCAGCCTGGGGCAGGCAAATGGCTACACCTTC. This codes for CASSLGQANGYTF. The V and J genes are TRBV5-1 and TRBJ1-2, with D perhaps matching TRBD1 (5 bases). Germline CDR1 and CDR2: SGHRS and YFSETQ. Deletions cut 4 bases from V and 6 bases from J, with 13 bases between. The CDR3 has 13 residues. Combining the CDR3 with reference TRBV5-1 and TRBJ1-2 gives the whole variable domain KAGVTQTPRYLIKTRGQQVTLSCSPISGHRSVSWYQQTPGQGLQFLFEYFSETQRNKGNFPGRFSGRQFSNSRSEMNVSTLELGDSALYLCASSLGQANGYTFGSGTRLTVV.